Shown below are 29 T cell receptor beta chains from a single sample sequenced in a study of T-cell reconstitution after alpha-beta-depleted transplantation in children. Preparation of the TCRbeta library was carried out with unique molecular identifiers. TCRdb reanalysed the PCR reads using MiXCR and keeps one entry per CDR3 protein. This table holds hundreds of thousands of distinct CDR3 sequences, roughly 16% found once. The material sequenced was PBMCs, mostly from graft donor cells, taken 360 days after TCRalphabeta/CD19-depleted stem cell transplant. The origin of the receptors is a male patient aged 2 to 10 who had a stem cell transplant for acute lymphoblastic leukemia, so the T cells may come from the graft donor.

This clonotype was observed a few times. The chain couples TRBV30 to TRBJ2-1; 7 nucleotides line up with TRBD2. Germline CDR1 reads GTSNPN; CDR2 reads SVGIG (reference sequence). The trim removed 2 bases at V and 7 bases at J, leaving 5 bases unmatched. The CDR3 is 13 residues long. The CDR3 nucleotides read TGTGCCTGGAGTCCCACTAGCGAAAATGAGCAGTTCTTC. It specifies CAWSPTSENEQFF.

Only a few counts were recorded for this clonotype. The chain uses TRBV28 and TRBJ2-3, with 7 bases lining up with TRBD2. CDR1 is MDHEN and CDR2 is SYDVKM in the germline V gene. This CDR3 is built from 13 residues. J lost 6 bases, V lost 6 bases, and 6 bases had no gene match. CDR3 residues: CASSHVGGDTQYF. The CDR3 DNA is TGTGCCAGCAGCCACGTGGGGGGGGATACGCAGTATTTT.

This clonotype was detected only a few times. The J gene is TRBJ2-1, the V gene TRBV11-2; 8 bases are a match to TRBD2. The J segment lost 7 bases and the V segment lost 2 bases, leaving 4 bases of the junction unmatched. CDR3 length equals 14 residues. CDR1 and CDR2 (germline): SGHAT, FQNNGV. The CDR3 sequence is CASSLRLATNEQFF. The DNA of the CDR3 is TGTGCCAGCAGCTTAAGACTAGCGACGAATGAGCAGTTCTTC.

Many counts were recorded for this clonotype. This chain joins TRBV28 and TRBJ2-7; 12 bases map to TRBD2. With V trimmed by 1 base and J by 0 bases, 1 base remained unmatched. Germline assignment: CDR1 MDHEN and CDR2 SYDVKM. The CDR3 consists of 16 residues. CDR3 amino acids: CASSLLTSGSSYEQYF. CDR3 nucleotides: TGTGCCAGCAGTTTATTGACTAGCGGGAGCTCCTACGAGCAGTACTTC.

This clonotype was found many times. The chain uses TRBV4-1 and TRBJ2-5; D is uncertain. The CDR3 runs 13 residues. Trimming pared 1 base from V and 3 bases from J, leaving 6 bases between. Germline CDR1 and CDR2: MGHRA and YSYEKL. The CDR3 sequence: CASSQGVKETQYF. The CDR3 DNA follows: TGCGCCAGCAGCCAAGGGGTTAAAGAGACCCAGTACTTC.

The chain couples TRBV5-1 to TRBJ2-1, with 9 bases lining up with TRBD2. There are 15 residues in the CDR3. Germline CDR1 reads SGHRS; CDR2 reads YFSETQ. The J segment lost 8 bases and the V segment lost 4 bases, leaving 10 bases of the junction unmatched. The chain's CDR3 is CASSPRVAGVDEQFF. CDR3 DNA: TGCGCCAGCAGCCCCCGGGTAGCGGGAGTTGATGAGCAGTTCTTC. The full variable domain, its missing parts supplied by reference TRBV5-1 and TRBJ2-1, is KAGVTQTPRYLIKTRGQQVTLSCSPISGHRSVSWYQQTPGQGLQFLFEYFSETQRNKGNFPGRFSGRQFSNSRSEMNVSTLELGDSALYLCASSPRVAGVDEQFFGPGTRLTVL.

The sample holds many counts of this clonotype. The J gene is TRBJ2-1, the V gene TRBV20-1; D remains unclear. Trimming removed 6 bases at V and 4 bases at J, with 7 bases between. Germline-derived CDR1 and CDR2 are DFQATT and SNEGSKA (reference sequence). The CDR3 consists of 11 residues. Here the CDR3 DNA reads TGCAGTGCGGTTGGGTACAATGAGCAGTTCTTC. It translates to CSAVGYNEQFF.

The chain uses TRBV5-6 and TRBJ2-5; 8 bases align to TRBD1. V was pared by 4 bases and J by 4 bases, with 9 bases of the junction left unmatched. The CDR3 is made up of 15 amino acids. CDR1 and CDR2 (germline): SGHDT, YYEEEE. CDR3 amino acids: CASSRQGRLGETQYF. CDR3 DNA sequence: TGTGCCAGCAGCCGACAGGGGAGGCTGGGAGAGACCCAGTACTTC.

The V call is TRBV4-1, the J call TRBJ2-7, with 7 nucleotides matching TRBD1. This CDR3 comprises 17 residues. J gave up 0 bases and V 0 bases, and 8 bases lay outside the gene matches. Germline CDR1 MGHRA, CDR2 YSYEKL. The CDR3 DNA reads as TGCGCCAGCAGCCAAGATTCAGGGGACAGCGTCTCCTACGAGCAGTACTTC. This gives the protein CASSQDSGDSVSYEQYF.

This chain links TRBV18 with TRBJ1-2; 8 bases are a match to TRBD1. There are 13 residues in the CDR3. Looked up from germline, CDR1 is KGHSH and CDR2 is LQKENI. The V segment lost 3 bases and the J segment 7 bases; nucleotides outside the gene matches: 4. CDR3 sequence: CASSPAQGAGYTF. CDR3 sequence (DNA): TGTGCCAGCTCACCCGCGCAGGGGGCTGGCTACACCTTC.

This clonotype was detected once. The gene calls are TRBV11-2 and TRBJ2-2; TRBD2 is a possible D gene (6 bases). From germline, CDR1 is SGHAT and CDR2 FQNNGV. Trimming stripped 1 base from V and 7 bases from J, with 13 bases between. CDR3 length equals 15 residues. The CDR3 DNA reads as TGTGCCAGCAGCTTAGGGGTAGCGGACGACGGGGAGCTGTTTTTT. Translating it yields CASSLGVADDGELFF.

The chain has TRBV21-1 and TRBJ1-2. TRBV21-1 is a recognized pseudogene. The CDR3 contains 13 residues. The CDR3 is CASSKAFYGGYTF. CDR3 coding DNA: TGTGCCAGCAGCAAAGCCTTCTACGGTGGCTACACCTTC.

This clonotype was counted at least ten times. The rearrangement links TRBV3-1 to TRBJ1-4, with D possibly matching TRBD1 (6 bases). The CDR3 has 16 residues. Trimming removed 3 bases at V and 0 bases at J, with 11 bases between. CDR1 and CDR2 (germline): LGHDT, YNNKEL (reference sequence). CDR3 residues: CASSHVTGTTNEKLFF. DNA for the CDR3: TGTGCCAGCAGCCACGTTACAGGGACAACTAATGAAAAACTGTTTTTT. Combining the CDR3 with reference TRBV3-1 and TRBJ1-4 gives the whole variable domain DTAVSQTPKYLVTQMGNDKSIKCEQNLGHDTMYWYKQDSKKFLKIMFSYNNKELIINETVPNRFSPKSPDKAHLNLHINSLELGDSAVYFCASSHVTGTTNEKLFFGSGTQLSVL.

This clonotype has a handful of counts. V and J are TRBV29-1 and TRBJ1-5; maybe TRBD1 (6 bases). The V and J ends lost 4 bases and 2 bases respectively, with 15 bases between them. CDR1 is SQVTM, CDR2 ANQGSEA, per germline. This CDR3 contains 15 residues. The CDR3 DNA follows: TGCAGCGTTGTCGTAGGGGGGTCGGGCAATCAGCCCCAGCATTTT. Protein product: CSVVVGGSGNQPQHF. Full variable domain (missing parts from reference TRBV29-1 and TRBJ1-5): SAVISQKPSRDICQRGTSLTIQCQVDSQVTMMFWYRQQPGQSLTLIATANQGSEATYESGFVIDKFPISRPNLTFSTLTVSNMSPEDSSIYLCSVVVGGSGNQPQHFGDGTRLSIL.

In the case of this clonotype: Germline is not matched at one junction end, which may reflect a read error. V and J are TRBV2 and TRBJ2-7; TRBD2 might be the D (6 bases). The V gene's germline CDR1 is SNHLY and CDR2 FYNNEI. CDR3 length: 12 residues. The CDR3 reads CASNEAGYEQYF. In nucleotides, the CDR3 is TGTGCCAGCAATGAAGCGGGCTACGAGCAGTACTTC.

The J gene is TRBJ1-2, the V gene TRBV4-1, with a tentative D call TRBD1 (6 bases). The CDR3 covers 12 residues. The germline CDR1 and CDR2 sequences are MGHRA and YSYEKL. Trimming shortened V by 6 bases and J by 10 bases, and 15 bases separated the two germline ends. The CDR3 DNA sequence: TGCGCCAGCAGGGGAACAGGGCTAGTCTACACCTTC. Encoded protein: CASRGTGLVYTF.

The sample holds a few counts of this clonotype. The rearrangement links TRBV12-3 or TRBV12-4 to TRBJ1-2; TRBD1 matches 10 bases. The CDR3 is made up of 13 amino acids. Trimming took 5 bases from V and 5 from J; bases not matched to a gene: 2. CDR3 loop: CASSRTGGYGYTF. CDR3 nucleotides: TGTGCCAGCAGTCGGACAGGGGGATATGGCTACACCTTC.

This clonotype was observed a few times. The V and J genes are TRBV10-3 and TRBJ1-3; 8 nucleotides agree with TRBD1. The trim removed 5 bases at V and 1 base at J, leaving 4 bases unmatched. The CDR3 loop spans 15 amino acids. Germline CDR1 reads ENHRY; CDR2 reads SYGVKD. The CDR3 loop is CAISSGQGSGNTIYF. In nucleotides, the CDR3 is TGTGCCATCAGTTCAGGACAGGGTTCTGGAAACACCATATATTTT.

The chain employs TRBV7-3 and TRBJ2-3; 8 bases are a match to TRBD1. The trim removed 1 base at V and 4 bases at J, leaving 4 bases unmatched. CDR1 and CDR2 from the germline V gene are SGHTA and FQGTGA. The length of the CDR3 is 15 residues. The CDR3 sequence is CASSLRQGSADTQYF. As DNA, the CDR3 is TGTGCCAGCAGCTTAAGACAGGGGAGCGCAGATACGCAGTATTTT.

At least ten counts were recorded for this clonotype. The J gene is TRBJ2-1, the V gene TRBV28, with 12 bases that match TRBD2. From germline, CDR1 is MDHEN and CDR2 SYDVKM. The CDR3 loop spans 18 amino acids. Losses at the gene ends were 6 bases for V and 5 bases for J; bases not matched to a gene: 14. The CDR3 DNA reads as TGTGCCAGCAGCCTTCAGGGGCTCCGACTAGCGGGAGACAATGAGCAGTTCTTC. This sequence encodes CASSLQGLRLAGDNEQFF.

In its sample, this clonotype was seen many times. J is TRBJ2-5 and V is TRBV27; D is possibly TRBD1 (5 bases). Looked up from germline, CDR1 is MNHEY and CDR2 is SMNVEV (reference sequence). V was clipped by 0 bases and J by 1 base, with 21 bases between them. This CDR3 region has 19 residues. This chain's CDR3 is CASSLSPPTGQPVQETQYF. CDR3 DNA sequence: TGTGCCAGCAGTTTATCCCCCCCAACCGGACAACCCGTCCAAGAGACCCAGTACTTC.

This chain connects TRBV6-5 to TRBJ1-1; no firm D call. Germline V gives CDR1 MNHEY, CDR2 SVGAGI. V was pared by 8 bases and J by 3 bases, with 16 bases between. The CDR3 consists of 14 residues. The CDR3 nucleotides read TGTGCCAGCCAGGTCCGAGAATTTTACACTGAAGCTTTCTTT. It is translated as CASQVREFYTEAFF.

This clonotype has ten or more counts. At one of its ends the junction is not consistent with the germline gene, which may arise from a read error. V is TRBV27 and J is TRBJ2-5, with 7 bases that match TRBD1. Per germline, CDR1 MNHEY and CDR2 SMNVEV (reference sequence). The length of the CDR3 is 12 residues. CDR3 sequence reads: CASSLGQPRGNF. As DNA, the CDR3 is TGTGCCAGCAGTTTGGGACAGCCAAGAGGGAACTTC.

This clonotype was recorded at least ten times. CDR3: CASSEHGTEAFF. CDR3 DNA: TGTGCCAGCAGCGAGCACGGCACTGAAGCTTTCTTT. V usage is TRBV13 and J usage is TRBJ1-1; D call uncertain. This CDR3 spans 12 amino acids. Germline CDR1 reads PRHDT; CDR2 reads FYEKMQ (reference sequence). Trimming stripped 5 bases from V and 4 bases from J, with 8 bases between.

This chain's CDR3 is CASSYRRYSNQPQHF. CDR3 DNA: TGTGCCAGCAGTTACCGGCGATATAGCAATCAGCCCCAGCATTTT. The chain combines TRBV6-5 with TRBJ1-5; no reliable D call. The V gene lost 2 bases and the J gene lost 0 bases, with 8 bases spanning the gap. Germline-derived CDR1 and CDR2 are MNHEY and SVGAGI. CDR3 length: 15 residues.

The chain carries TRBV28 and TRBJ2-3; TRBD2 might be the D (6 bases). V was shortened by 5 bases and J by 1 base, with 16 bases between the two germline ends. Germline V CDR1 and CDR2: MDHEN, SYDVKM. This CDR3 has 16 amino acids. This chain's CDR3 is CASSLPWSGGTDTQYF. The CDR3 DNA sequence: TGTGCCAGCAGTCTCCCCTGGTCGGGAGGCACAGATACGCAGTATTTT.

This clonotype was observed at least ten times. The J gene is TRBJ2-3, the V gene TRBV7-6; D gene unclear. The germline gives CDR1 SGHVS, CDR2 FNYEAQ. V lost 3 bases to trimming and J lost 4 bases, with 8 bases between them. The CDR3 totals 13 residues. In DNA form, the CDR3 reads TGTGCCAGCAGCTTTTCTACTGCAGATACGCAGTATTTT. Amino acids: CASSFSTADTQYF.

The chain has TRBV29-1 and TRBJ1-5, with D possibly TRBD1 on 5 matching bases. Per germline, CDR1 SQVTM and CDR2 ANQGSEA. The CDR3 is 13 residues long. V was cut by 4 bases and J by 1 base, with 8 bases left in between. CDR3 nucleotides: TGCAGCGTTGCCGGGGGAAGCAATCAGCCCCAGCATTTT. Amino acid sequence: CSVAGGSNQPQHF.

The chain couples TRBV9 to TRBJ2-7; 8 nucleotides align to TRBD2. Germline CDR1 reads SGDLS; CDR2 reads YYNGEE. V dropped 3 bases and J dropped 4; count of bases not matched to a gene: 15. The CDR3 sequence is 17 residues long. This chain's CDR3 is CASSGGQHLSGRYEQYF. CDR3 coding DNA: TGTGCCAGCAGCGGAGGACAGCACCTAAGCGGGAGATACGAGCAGTACTTC.